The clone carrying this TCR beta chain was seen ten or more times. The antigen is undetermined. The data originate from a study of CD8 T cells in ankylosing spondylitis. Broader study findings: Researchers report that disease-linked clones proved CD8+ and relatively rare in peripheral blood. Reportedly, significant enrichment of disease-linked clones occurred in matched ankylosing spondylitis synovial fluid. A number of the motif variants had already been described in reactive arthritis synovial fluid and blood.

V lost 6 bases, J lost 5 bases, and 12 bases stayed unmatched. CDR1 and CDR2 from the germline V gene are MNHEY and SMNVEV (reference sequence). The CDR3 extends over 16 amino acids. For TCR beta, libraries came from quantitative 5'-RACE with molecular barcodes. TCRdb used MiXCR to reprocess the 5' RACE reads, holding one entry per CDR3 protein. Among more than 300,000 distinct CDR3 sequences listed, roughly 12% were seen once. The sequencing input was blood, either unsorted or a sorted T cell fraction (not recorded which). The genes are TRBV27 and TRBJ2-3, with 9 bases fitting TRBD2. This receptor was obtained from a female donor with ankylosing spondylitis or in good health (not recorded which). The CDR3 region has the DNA TGTGCCAGCAGGATAAGGGGCTGGCGGGGGGGAGATACGCAGTATTTT. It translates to CASRIRGWRGGDTQYF.